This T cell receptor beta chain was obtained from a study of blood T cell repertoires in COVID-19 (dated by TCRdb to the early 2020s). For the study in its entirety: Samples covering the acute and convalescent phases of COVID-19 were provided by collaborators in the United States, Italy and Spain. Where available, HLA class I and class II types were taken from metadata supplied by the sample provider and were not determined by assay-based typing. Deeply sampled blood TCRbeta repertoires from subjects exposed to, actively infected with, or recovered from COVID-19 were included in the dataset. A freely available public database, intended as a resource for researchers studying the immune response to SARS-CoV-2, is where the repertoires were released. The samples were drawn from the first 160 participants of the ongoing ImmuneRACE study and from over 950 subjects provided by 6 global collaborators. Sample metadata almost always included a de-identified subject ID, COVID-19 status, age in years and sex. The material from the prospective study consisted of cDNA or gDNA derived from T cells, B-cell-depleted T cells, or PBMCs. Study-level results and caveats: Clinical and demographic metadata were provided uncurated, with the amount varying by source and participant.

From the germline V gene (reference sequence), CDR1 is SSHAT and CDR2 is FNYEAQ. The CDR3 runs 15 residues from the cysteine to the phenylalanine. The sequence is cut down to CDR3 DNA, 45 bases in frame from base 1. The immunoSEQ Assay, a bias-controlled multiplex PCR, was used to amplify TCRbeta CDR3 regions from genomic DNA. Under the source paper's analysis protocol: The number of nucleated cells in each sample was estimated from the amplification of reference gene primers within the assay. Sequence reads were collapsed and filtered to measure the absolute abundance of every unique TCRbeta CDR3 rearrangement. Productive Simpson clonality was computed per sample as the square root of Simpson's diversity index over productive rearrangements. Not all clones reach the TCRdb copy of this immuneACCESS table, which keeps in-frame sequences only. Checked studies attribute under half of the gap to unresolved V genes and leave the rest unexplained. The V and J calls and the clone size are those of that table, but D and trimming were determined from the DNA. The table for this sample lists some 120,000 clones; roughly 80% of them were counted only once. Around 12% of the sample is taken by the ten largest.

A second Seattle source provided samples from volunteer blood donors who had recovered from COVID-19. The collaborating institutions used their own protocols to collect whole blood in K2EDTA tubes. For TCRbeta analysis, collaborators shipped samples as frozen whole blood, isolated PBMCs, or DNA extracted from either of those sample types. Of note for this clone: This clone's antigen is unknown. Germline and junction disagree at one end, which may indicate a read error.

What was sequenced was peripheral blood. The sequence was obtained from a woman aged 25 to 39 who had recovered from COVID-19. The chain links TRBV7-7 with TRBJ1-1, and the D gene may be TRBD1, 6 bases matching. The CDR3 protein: CASSLVSGVRSEAFF. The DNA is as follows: TGTGCTAGCAGCTTAGTGTCAGGGGTACGGTCTGAAGCTTTCTTT.